This T cell receptor beta chain was found in a study of beta chain features in type 1 diabetes. Study observations and caveats: Among patients with Type 1 diabetes, TCRB CDR3s were moderately but significantly shorter in every one of the four CD4+ subsets. PCR might preferentially amplify shorter templates, equally in patients and controls. Compared with healthy donors, patients appeared to share more similar naive, central memory and regulatory TCRB repertoires.

CDR3 length equals 14 residues. CDR1 and CDR2 from the germline V gene are SGDLS and YYNGEE. Between the trimmed V and J ends, which lost 4 bases and 2 bases, there was a span of 10 bases. Expressed TCRB transcripts were sequenced because the isolated RNA had all been reverse transcribed beforehand. Using immunoSEQ multiplex PCR, the repertoire was profiled, and TCRdb retains in-frame clones only, with some absent. This sample yields around 430,000 clones, of which approximately 28% are seen a single time; 0.065% belongs to the top ten. Over 95% purity was reached by all sorted populations. This clone was detected a few times. Its target is unknown.

Sequenced input: naive CD4+ T cells from blood. This chain connects TRBV9 to TRBJ2-1, with D possibly being TRBD2 (6 bases). The TCR comes from a man aged 18 to 29 in good health. CDR3 loop: CASSLGGPYNEQFF. The CDR3 nucleotides read TGTGCCAGCAGCCTTGGAGGGCCCTACAATGAGCAGTTCTTC.